The following is a TCR beta chain sequence with its context. Its antigen is currently unknown. The entry originates in a study of shared clonotypes between healthy human individuals. Study summary: Ranging from 18 to 49 in age, donors were a couple of women and three men. Findings and limits, study-wide: Non-shared clonotypes were found to have lower generation probabilities than the clonotypes that were shared by all four of the sorted-subset donors. Limited genetic and exposure-history diversity came from having few donors.

The table came from immunoSEQ multiplex PCR; TCRdb's copy has only in-frame clones and leaves some out. The profile shows roughly 890,000 clones, roughly 92% of them singletons. The naive CD8 population came from CD45RO-negative cells selected for CCR7, without terminally differentiated effector memory CD45RA+ cells. The CDR3 is 16 amino acids. The junction had 11 bases not matched to a gene; V was cut back by 5 bases and J by 7 bases. Germline lookup yields CDR1 MNHEY and CDR2 SMNVEV (reference sequence). This TCR derives from a man aged 25 to 40 in good health. The chain employs TRBV27 and TRBJ2-1, with 10 bases fitting TRBD2. Specimen: naive CD8+ T cells sorted from blood. Written as DNA, the CDR3 is TGTGCCAGCAGTCCCGACCGGAGCGGGAGGGCAAATGAGCAGTTCTTC. It specifies CASSPDRSGRANEQFF.